The clone carrying this T cell receptor beta chain has at least ten counts. Antigen: not known. The data stem from a study of T-cell reconstitution after alpha-beta-depleted transplantation in children. Trimming took off 0 bases at V and 0 bases at J, with 33 bases between the two ends. The CDR3 length is 23 residues. Germline V gives CDR1 SGHAT, CDR2 FQNNGV. Unique molecular identifiers were incorporated during preparation of the TCRbeta library. TCRdb processed the PCR reads anew with MiXCR; each CDR3 protein has one entry. This table has 7,000 to 9,500 distinct CDR3 sequences, about 30% appearing once. Broader study findings: After transplant, at about two months, alpha-beta T cells were reportedly derived from several hundred expanded graft clones. Some patients showed high day-60 TCRbeta diversity, which derived from surviving recipient T cells and thymic progenitors. From newly produced T cells came most of the T-cell counts and diversity one year after transplant.

Material: peripheral blood, obtained 60 days after TCRalphabeta/CD19-depleted stem cell transplant. The chain uses TRBV11-2 and TRBJ2-7; D is perhaps TRBD1 (5 bases). The TCR sequence derives from a boy younger than two who had a stem cell transplant for SCID, so the T cells may come from the graft donor. The CDR3 region is CASSLDRRQNVLVRQARSYEQYF. In nucleotides, the CDR3 is TGTGCCAGCAGCTTAGATCGGAGACAGAACGTTCTGGTTCGTCAGGCTCGCTCCTACGAGCAGTACTTC.